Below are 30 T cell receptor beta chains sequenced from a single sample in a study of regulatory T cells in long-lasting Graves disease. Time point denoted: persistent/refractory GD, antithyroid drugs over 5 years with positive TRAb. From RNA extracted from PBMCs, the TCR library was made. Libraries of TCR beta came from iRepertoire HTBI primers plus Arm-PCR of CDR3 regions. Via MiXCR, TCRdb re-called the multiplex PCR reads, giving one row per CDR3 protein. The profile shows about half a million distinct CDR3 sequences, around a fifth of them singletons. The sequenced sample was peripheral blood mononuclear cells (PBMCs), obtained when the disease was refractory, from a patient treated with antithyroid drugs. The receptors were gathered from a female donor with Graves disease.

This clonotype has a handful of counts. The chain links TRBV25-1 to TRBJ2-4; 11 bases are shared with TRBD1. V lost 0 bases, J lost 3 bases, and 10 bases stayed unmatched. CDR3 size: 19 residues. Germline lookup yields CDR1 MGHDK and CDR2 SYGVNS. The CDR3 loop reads CASSEYLLGQGADKNIQYF. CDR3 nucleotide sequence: TGTGCCAGCAGTGAATATTTGTTAGGACAGGGGGCTGACAAAAACATTCAGTACTTC.

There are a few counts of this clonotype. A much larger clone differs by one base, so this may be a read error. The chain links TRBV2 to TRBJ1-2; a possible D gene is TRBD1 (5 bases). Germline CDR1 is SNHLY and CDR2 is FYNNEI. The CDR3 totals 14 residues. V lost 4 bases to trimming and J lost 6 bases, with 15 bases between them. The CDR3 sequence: CASSGKSWGNGYTF. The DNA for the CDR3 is TGTGCCAGCAGTGGTAAATCTTGGGGGAATGGCTACACCTTC.

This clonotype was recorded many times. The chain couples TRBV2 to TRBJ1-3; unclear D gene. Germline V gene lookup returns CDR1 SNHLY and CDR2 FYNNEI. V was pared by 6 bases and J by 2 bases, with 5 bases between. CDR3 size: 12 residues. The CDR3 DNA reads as TGTGCCAGCAGCGGGGCTGGAAACACCATATATTTT. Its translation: CASSGAGNTIYF.

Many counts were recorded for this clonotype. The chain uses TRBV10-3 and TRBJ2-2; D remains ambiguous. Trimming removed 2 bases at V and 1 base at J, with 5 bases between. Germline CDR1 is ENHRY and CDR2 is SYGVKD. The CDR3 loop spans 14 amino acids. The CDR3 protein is CAISEAVNTGELFF. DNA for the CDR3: TGTGCCATCAGTGAGGCAGTGAACACCGGGGAGCTGTTTTTT.

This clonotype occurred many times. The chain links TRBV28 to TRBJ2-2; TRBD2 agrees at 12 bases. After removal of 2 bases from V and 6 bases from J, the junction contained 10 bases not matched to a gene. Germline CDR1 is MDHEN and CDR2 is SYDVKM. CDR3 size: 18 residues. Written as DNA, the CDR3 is TGTGCCAGCAGTTTAATCGGTTTGGGACTAGCGGGTTCCGGGGAGCTGTTTTTT. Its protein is CASSLIGLGLAGSGELFF.

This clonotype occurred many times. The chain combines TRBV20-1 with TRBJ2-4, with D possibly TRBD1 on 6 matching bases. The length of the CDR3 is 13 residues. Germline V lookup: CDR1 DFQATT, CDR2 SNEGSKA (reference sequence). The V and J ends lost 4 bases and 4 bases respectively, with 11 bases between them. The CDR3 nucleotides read TGCAGTGCTAAAGGGACACCGAAAAACATTCAGTACTTC. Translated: CSAKGTPKNIQYF.

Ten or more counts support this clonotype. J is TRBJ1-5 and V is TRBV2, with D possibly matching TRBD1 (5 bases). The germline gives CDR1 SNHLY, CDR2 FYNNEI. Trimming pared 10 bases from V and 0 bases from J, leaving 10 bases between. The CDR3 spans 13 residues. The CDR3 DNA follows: TGTGCCACCGGAGACAGTAGCAATCAGCCCCAGCATTTT. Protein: CATGDSSNQPQHF.

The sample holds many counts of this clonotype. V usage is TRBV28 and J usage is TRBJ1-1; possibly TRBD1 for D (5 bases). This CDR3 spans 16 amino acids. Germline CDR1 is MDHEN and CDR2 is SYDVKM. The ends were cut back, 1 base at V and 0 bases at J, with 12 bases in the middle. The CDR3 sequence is CASSLSNGALNTEAFF. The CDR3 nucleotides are TGTGCCAGCAGTTTATCCAACGGGGCCCTGAACACTGAAGCTTTCTTT.

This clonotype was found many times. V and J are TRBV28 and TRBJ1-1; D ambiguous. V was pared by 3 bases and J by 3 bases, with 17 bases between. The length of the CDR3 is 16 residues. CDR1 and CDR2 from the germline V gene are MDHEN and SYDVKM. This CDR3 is CASSFIGYPVHTEAFF. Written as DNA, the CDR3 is TGTGCCAGCAGTTTTATAGGGTACCCGGTGCACACTGAAGCTTTCTTT.

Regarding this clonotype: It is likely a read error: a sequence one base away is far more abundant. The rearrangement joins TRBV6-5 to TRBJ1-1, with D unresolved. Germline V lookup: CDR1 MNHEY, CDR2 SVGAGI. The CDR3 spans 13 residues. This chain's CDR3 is CASSYGLNTEASF. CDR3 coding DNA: TGTGCCAGCAGTTACGGGCTGAACACTGAAGCTTCCTTT.

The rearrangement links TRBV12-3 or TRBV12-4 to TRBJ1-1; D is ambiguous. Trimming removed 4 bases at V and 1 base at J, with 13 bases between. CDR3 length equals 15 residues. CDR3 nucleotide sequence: TGTGCCAGCAGTTGGACGGGGTTAGGGAACACTGAAGCTTTCTTT. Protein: CASSWTGLGNTEAFF.

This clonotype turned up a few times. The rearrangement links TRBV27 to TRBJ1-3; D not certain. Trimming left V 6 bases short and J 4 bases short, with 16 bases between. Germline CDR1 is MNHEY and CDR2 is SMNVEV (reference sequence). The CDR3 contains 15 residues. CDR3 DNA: TGTGCCAGCAGGCCCGTCGGGCCGCCAGGAAACACCATATATTTT. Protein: CASRPVGPPGNTIYF.

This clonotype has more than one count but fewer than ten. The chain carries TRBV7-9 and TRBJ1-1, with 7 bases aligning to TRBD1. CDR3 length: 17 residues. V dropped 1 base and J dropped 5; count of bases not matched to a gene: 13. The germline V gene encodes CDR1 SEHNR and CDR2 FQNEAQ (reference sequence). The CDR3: CASSLVAVDRRGTEAFF. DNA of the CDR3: TGTGCCAGCAGCTTAGTAGCCGTGGACAGGCGGGGGACTGAAGCTTTCTTT.

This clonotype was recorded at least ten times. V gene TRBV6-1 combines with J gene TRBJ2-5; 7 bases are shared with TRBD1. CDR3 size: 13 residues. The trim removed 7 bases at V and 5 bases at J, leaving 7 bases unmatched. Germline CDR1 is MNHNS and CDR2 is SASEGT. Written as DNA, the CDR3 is TGTGCCAGCAATAACAGGGGCGGGGAGACCCAGTACTTC. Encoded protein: CASNNRGGETQYF.

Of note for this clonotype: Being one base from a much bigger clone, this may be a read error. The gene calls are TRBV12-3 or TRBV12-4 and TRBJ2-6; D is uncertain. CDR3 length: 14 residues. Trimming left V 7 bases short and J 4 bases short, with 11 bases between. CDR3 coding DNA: TGTGCCAGCAATTCGGGCGTCGGGGCCAACGTCCTGACTTTC. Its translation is CASNSGVGANVLTF.

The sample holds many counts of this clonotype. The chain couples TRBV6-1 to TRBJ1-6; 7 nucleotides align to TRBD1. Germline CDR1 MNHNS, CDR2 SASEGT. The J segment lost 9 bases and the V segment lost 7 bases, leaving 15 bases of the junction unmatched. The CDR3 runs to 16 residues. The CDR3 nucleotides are TGTGCCAGCATGTTTCAGGGGACAGCCGCGACTTCACCCCTCCACTTT. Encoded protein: CASMFQGTAATSPLHF.

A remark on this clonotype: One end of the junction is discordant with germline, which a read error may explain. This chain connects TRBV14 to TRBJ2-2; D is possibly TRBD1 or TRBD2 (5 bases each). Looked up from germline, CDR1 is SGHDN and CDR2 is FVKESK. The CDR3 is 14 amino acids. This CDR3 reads CASSHRMGLGELVF. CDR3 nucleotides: TGTGCCAGCAGCCACCGGATGGGGTTAGGGGAGCTGGTTTTT.

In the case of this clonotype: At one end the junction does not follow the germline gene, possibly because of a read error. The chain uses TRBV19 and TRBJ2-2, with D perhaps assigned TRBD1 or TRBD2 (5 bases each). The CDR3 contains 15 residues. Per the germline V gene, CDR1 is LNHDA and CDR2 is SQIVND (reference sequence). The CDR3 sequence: CGSSIVRGWTGELFF. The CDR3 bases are TGTGGCAGTAGTATCGTGAGGGGTTGGACCGGGGAGCTGTTTTTT.

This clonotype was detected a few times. CDR3 sequence reads: CSAPTQGRNEQYF. In nucleotides, the CDR3 is TGCAGTGCCCCCACGCAGGGAAGGAACGAGCAGTACTTC. The rearrangement uses TRBV20-1 and TRBJ2-7; possible D gene TRBD1, 5 bases. Trimming pared 6 bases from V and 5 bases from J, leaving 17 bases between. CDR1 DFQATT and CDR2 SNEGSKA come from the germline V gene (reference sequence). The CDR3 has 13 residues.

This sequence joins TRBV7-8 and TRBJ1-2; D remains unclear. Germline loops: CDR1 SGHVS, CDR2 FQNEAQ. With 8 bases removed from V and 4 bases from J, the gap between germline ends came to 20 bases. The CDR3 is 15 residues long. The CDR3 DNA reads TGTGCCAGCCGAGGATTGGCCGGGGAAAGCTATGGCTACACCTTC. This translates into CASRGLAGESYGYTF.

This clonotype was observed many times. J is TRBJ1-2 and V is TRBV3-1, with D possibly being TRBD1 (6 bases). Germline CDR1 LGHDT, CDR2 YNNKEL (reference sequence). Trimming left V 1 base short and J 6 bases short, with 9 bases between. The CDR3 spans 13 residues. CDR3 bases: TGTGCCAGCAGCCAAGCGGGACACCATGGCTACACCTTC. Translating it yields CASSQAGHHGYTF.

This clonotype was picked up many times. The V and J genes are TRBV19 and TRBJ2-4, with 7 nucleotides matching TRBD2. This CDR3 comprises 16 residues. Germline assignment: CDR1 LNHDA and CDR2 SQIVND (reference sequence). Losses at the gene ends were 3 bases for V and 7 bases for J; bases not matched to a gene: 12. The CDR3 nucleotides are TGTGCCAGTAGTATCGGGGGGAATGGGGCCGGGAACATTCAGTACTTC. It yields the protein CASSIGGNGAGNIQYF.

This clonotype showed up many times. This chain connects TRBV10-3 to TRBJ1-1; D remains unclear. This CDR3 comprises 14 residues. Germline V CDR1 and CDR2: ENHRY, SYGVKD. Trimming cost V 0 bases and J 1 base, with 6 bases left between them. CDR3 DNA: TGTGCCATCAGTGAGTCACCAGAGAACACTGAAGCTTTCTTT. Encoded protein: CAISESPENTEAFF.

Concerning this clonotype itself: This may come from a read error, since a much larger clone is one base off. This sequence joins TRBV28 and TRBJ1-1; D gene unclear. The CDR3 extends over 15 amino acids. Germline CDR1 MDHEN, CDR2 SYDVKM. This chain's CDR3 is CASTQGSYWATEASF. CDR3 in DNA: TGTGCCAGCACCCAAGGATCATACTGGGCCACTGAAGCTTCCTTT.

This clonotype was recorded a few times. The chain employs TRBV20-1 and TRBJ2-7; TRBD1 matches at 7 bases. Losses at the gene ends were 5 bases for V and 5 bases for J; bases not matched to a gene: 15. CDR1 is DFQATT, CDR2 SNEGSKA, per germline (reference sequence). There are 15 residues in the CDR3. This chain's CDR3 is CSAGNLLGGGHEQYF. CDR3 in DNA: TGCAGTGCTGGCAACCTACTAGGGGGCGGCCACGAGCAGTACTTC.

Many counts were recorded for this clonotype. This CDR3 is CASSPNPQIEAFF. As DNA, the CDR3 is TGTGCCAGCAGCCCGAACCCCCAGATTGAAGCTTTCTTT. This rearrangement joins TRBV7-2 to TRBJ1-1; D gene uncertain. The CDR3 consists of 13 residues. Germline CDR1 SGHTA, CDR2 FQGNSA. Trimming removed 5 bases at V and 7 bases at J, with 14 bases between.

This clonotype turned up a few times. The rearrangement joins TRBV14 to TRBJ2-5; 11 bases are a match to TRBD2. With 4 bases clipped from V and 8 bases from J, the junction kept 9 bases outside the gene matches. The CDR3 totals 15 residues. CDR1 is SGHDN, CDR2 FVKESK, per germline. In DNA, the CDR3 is TGTGCCAGCAGCCCCAACCTAGCGGGGGGACACACCCAGTACTTC. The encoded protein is CASSPNLAGGHTQYF. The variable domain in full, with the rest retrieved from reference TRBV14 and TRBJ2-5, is EAGVTQFPSHSVIEKGQTVTLRCDPISGHDNLYWYRRVMGKEIKFLLHFVKESKQDESGMPNNRFLAERTGGTYSTLKVQPAELEDSGVYFCASSPNLAGGHTQYFGPGTRLLVL.

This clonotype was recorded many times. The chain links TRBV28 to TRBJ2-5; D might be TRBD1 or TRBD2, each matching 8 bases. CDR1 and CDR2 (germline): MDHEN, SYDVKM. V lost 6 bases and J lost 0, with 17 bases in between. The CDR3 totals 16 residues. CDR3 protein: CASSGGGTGDQETQYF. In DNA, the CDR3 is TGTGCCAGCAGCGGGGGGGGGACAGGCGACCAAGAGACCCAGTACTTC.

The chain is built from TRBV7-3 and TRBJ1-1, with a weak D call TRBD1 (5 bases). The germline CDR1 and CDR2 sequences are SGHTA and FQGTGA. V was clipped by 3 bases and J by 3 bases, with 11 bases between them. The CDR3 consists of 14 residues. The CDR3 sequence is CASSFGARDTEAFF. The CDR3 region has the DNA TGTGCCAGCAGCTTTGGGGCGCGGGACACTGAAGCTTTCTTT.

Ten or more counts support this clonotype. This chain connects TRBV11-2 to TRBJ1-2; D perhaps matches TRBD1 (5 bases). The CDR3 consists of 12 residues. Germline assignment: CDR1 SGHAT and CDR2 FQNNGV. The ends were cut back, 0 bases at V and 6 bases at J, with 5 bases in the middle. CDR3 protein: CASSLEGDGYTF. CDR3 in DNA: TGTGCCAGCAGCTTAGAAGGGGATGGCTACACCTTC.